This T cell receptor (beta chain) was documented in a study of vaccination effects on CD4 cells after COVID-19. Worth noting for this clone: As yet, its antigen is unknown.

Trimming cost V 6 bases and J 8 bases; bases outside gene matches: 4. The CDR3 consists of 11 residues. Germline values: CDR1 SGHDT, CDR2 YYEEEE. Using immunoSEQ multiplex PCR, the repertoire was profiled, and TCRdb retains in-frame clones only, with some absent. The sample has tens of thousands of clones, around 74% seen once. CD4+ T cell isolation took place after more than eight days of culture. SARS-CoV-2 infected the person between March and December 2020, as confirmed by PCR. Participants were vaccinated with two doses of either the BNT162b2 or mRNA-1273 vaccine. The chain recombines TRBV5-6 with TRBJ1-1, with 7 bases lining up with TRBD1. The sequence was collected from a human donor who had a prior SARS-CoV-2 infection. The source material was CD4+ T cells from PBMCs cultured without peptide, sampled after COVID-19 vaccination. The CDR3 is CASTLGGEAFF. The DNA of the CDR3 is TGTGCCAGCACCCTAGGGGGCGAAGCTTTCTTT.